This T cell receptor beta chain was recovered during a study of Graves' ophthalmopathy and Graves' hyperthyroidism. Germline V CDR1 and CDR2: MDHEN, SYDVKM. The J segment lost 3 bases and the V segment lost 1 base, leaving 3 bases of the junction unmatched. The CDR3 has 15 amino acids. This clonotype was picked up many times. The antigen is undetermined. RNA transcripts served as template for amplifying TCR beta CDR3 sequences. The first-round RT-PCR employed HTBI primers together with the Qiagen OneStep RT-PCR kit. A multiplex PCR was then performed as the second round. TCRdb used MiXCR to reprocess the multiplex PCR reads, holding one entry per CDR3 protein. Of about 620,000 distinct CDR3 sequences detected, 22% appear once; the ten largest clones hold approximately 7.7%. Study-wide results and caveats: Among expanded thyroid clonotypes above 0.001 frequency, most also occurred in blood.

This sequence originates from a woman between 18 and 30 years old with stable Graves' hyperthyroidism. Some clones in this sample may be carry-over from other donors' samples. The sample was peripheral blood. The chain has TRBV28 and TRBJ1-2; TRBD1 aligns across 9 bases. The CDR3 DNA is TGTGCCAGCAGTTTATCCGGGACAGGGTACTATGGCTACACCTTC. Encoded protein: CASSLSGTGYYGYTF.